This TCR beta chain was identified in a study of T cells in Graves' hyperthyroidism and ophthalmopathy. Study findings and constraints: The model made its ophthalmopathy prediction, and onset followed a median approximately 7 months later. From stable hyperthyroidism, ophthalmopathy was separated by a 13 V-J model. Blood also showed most of the thyroid clonotypes that were expanded above 0.001.

TCR beta CDR3 regions were amplified from RNA. An initial round of RT-PCR targeting the TCR CDR3 relied on the HTBI primer set. A single record per CDR3 protein comes from TCRdb applying MiXCR to the multiplex PCR reads. The sample shows 540,000 or so distinct CDR3 sequences, 46% of them seen only once. In this sample, this clonotype turned up many times. Antigen: not known. The CDR3 contains 14 residues. The J segment lost 5 bases and the V segment lost 5 bases, leaving 7 bases of the junction unmatched. CDR1 and CDR2 (germline): SGHTA, FQGNSA. Orbital computed tomography and thyroid ultrasound, together with serum TRAb and thyroxine and clinical symptoms, were used for diagnoses.

The chain carries TRBV7-2 and TRBJ2-5; 8 bases are shared with TRBD2. The sample comprised peripheral blood or thyroid tissue (not recorded which). This receptor was taken from an adult woman with Graves' disease, either hyperthyroidism or ophthalmopathy (not recorded which). The DNA for the CDR3 is TGTGCCAGCAGCCCCGGGGGGGGGGAGGAGACCCAGTACTTC. Translated, it gives CASSPGGGEETQYF.